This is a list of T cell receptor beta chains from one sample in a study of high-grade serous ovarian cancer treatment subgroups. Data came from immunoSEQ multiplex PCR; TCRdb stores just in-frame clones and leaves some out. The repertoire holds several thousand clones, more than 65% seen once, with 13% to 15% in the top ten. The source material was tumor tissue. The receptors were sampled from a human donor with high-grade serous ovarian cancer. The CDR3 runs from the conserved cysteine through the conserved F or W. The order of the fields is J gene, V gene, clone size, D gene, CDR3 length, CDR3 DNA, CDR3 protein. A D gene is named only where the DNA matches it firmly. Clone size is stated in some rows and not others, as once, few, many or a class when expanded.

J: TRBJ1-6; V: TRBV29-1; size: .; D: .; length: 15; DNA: TGCAGCGTGAGGGACCTTAGCTCCTATAATTCACCCCTCCACTTT; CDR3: CSVRDLSSYNSPLHF
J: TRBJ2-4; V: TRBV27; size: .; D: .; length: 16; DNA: TGTGCCAGCAGTCCAACCCTTGGGAGGGCCAAAAACATTCAGTACTTC; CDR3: CASSPTLGRAKNIQYF
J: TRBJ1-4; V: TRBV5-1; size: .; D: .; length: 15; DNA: TGCGCCAGCAGCTTCGGGCAGGAGGGGACCGAAAAACTGTTTTTT; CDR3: CASSFGQEGTEKLFF
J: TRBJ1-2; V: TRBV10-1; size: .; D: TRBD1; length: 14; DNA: TGCGCCAGCAGTGAGTCGAAAGGACAGGGGGCGCGCACCTTC; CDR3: CASSESKGQGARTF
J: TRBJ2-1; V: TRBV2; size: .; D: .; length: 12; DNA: TGTGCCAGCAGTCGACTAGGGGGCGAGCAGTTCTTC; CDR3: CASSRLGGEQFF
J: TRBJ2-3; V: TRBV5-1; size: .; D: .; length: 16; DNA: TGCGCCAGCAGCCCGGGGGAGGCTGTCCACACAGATACGCAGTATTTT; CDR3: CASSPGEAVHTDTQYF
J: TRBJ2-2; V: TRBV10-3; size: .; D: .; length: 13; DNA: TGTGCCATCAGTGAGTTAGGGGCCGGGGAGCTGTTTTTT; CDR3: CAISELGAGELFF
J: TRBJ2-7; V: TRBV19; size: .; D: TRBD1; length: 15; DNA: TGTGCCAGTAGTGTCCGGGACAGGGCCCTCTACGAGCAGTACTTC; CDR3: CASSVRDRALYEQYF
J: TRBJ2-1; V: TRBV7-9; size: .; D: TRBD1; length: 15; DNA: TGTGCCAGCAGCCCCGGGACAGGTGATTACAATGAGCAGTTCTTC; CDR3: CASSPGTGDYNEQFF
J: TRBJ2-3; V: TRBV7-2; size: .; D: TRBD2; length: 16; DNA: TGTGCCAGCAGCTTAGCTAGCGGGGGCCCACGAGATACGCAGTATTTT; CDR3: CASSLASGGPRDTQYF
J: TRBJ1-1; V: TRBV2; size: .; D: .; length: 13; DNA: TGTGCCAGCAGTGTCTTCGAGAACACTGAAGCTTTCTTT; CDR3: CASSVFENTEAFF
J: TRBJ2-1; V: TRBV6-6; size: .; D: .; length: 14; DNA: TGTGCCAGCAGGGGTAGGGGGGGGAGTCATGAGCAGTTCTTC; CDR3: CASRGRGGSHEQFF
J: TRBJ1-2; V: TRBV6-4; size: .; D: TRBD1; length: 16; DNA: TGTGCCAGCAGTGACTCTCCGGGACAGCCGAGCTATGGCTACACCTTC; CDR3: CASSDSPGQPSYGYTF
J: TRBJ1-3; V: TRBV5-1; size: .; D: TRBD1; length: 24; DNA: TGCGCCAGCAGCTTGTTTCTACCGACCTTACCTGGACAGGTTAGGCCCTCAACTGGAAACACCATATATTTT; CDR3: CASSLFLPTLPGQVRPSTGNTIYF
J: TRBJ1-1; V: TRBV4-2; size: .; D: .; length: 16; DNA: TGTGCCAGCAGCCAAGGCGGTAGCGCGGAGTTCGCTGAAGCTTTCTTT; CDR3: CASSQGGSAEFAEAFF
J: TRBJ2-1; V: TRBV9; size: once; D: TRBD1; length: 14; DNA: TGTGCCAGCAGCCAATCGGGACAGCTCAATGAGCAGTTCTTC; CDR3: CASSQSGQLNEQFF
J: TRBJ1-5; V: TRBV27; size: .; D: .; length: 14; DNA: TGTGCCAGTAGACCCGGCCCCCTTACGCGGCCCCAGCATTTT; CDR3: CASRPGPLTRPQHF
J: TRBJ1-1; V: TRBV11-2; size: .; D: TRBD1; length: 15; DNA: TGTGCCAGCCGGGGAGGGGGGACAGGGGGCACTGAAGCTTTCTTT; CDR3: CASRGGGTGGTEAFF
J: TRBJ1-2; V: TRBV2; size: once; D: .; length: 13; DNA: TGTGCCAGCCACGGGGGAGGGCGAACGAGCTACACCTTC; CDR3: CASHGGGRTSYTF